The rows below give T cell receptor beta chains drawn from one sample of a study of CD8+ T cells in alopecia areata. Only in-frame clones appear in the TCRdb table, and some are missing; sequencing was by immunoSEQ multiplex PCR. The table records under 150,000 clones, roughly three fifths of them present only once. The sequences come from CD4+ T cells sorted from blood, collected at week 24, from a patient treated with tofacitinib. These receptors all stem from a human donor with alopecia areata. CDR3s include the opening cysteine and the closing phenylalanine or tryptophan. D genes are given only for firm matches. The listing skips clone size in some rows; elsewhere it reads once, few, many or a size class.

TGCAGCGTTACCACCCTTAGCGGGGGGGCTTATGAGCAGTTCTTC,CSVTTLSGGAYEQFF,few,TRBD2,TRBV29-1,TRBJ2-1
TGCGCCAGCAGCTCCCCCAGACAGGGAGGTGTTGGGGTTTCCTACGAGCAGTACTTC,CASSSPRQGGVGVSYEQYF,many,NA,TRBV4-1,TRBJ2-7
TGTGCCAGCAGTGGGGACTCCGGAGGTAGTGGCTACACCTTC,CASSGDSGGSGYTF,NA,NA,TRBV2,TRBJ1-2
TGTGCCACCACTGACGGGGTTTATAGCACAGATACGCAGTATTTT,CATTDGVYSTDTQYF,NA,NA,TRBV7-2,TRBJ2-3
TGCGCCAGCAGCCTGGGACTAGCGGCCCCACGCCCCTATGAGCAGTTCTTC,CASSLGLAAPRPYEQFF,few,TRBD2,TRBV4-3,TRBJ2-1
TGTGCCTGGAGTGTTCCGTGGGTGACTGAAGCTTTCTTT,CAWSVPWVTEAFF,NA,NA,TRBV30,TRBJ1-1
TGTGCCTGGAGTGTATCTTTGGTGCCCAGGGACCTAAACATTCAGTACTTC,CAWSVSLVPRDLNIQYF,NA,NA,TRBV30,TRBJ2-4
TGTGCCTGGAGTGTACGGGGACAGGGAAGGCGTGAGCAGTTCTTC,CAWSVRGQGRREQFF,NA,TRBD1,TRBV30,TRBJ2-1
TGTGCCAGCAGTGAAGTGGGACTAGCGGGGGGGCCCTCCTACAATGAGCAGTTCTTC,CASSEVGLAGGPSYNEQFF,few,TRBD2,TRBV2,TRBJ2-1
TGTGCCAGCAGTGAATATGGGACGGGGGCCCTCCACTTT,CASSEYGTGALHF,few,NA,TRBV25-1,TRBJ1-6
TGCAGCGTTGAGGGGGGCCGGAGCTCCTACAATGAGCAGTTCTTC,CSVEGGRSSYNEQFF,NA,NA,TRBV29-1,TRBJ2-1
TGTGCCAGCAGTGAACAAGAGGTTGGCTATGGCTACACCTTC,CASSEQEVGYGYTF,NA,NA,TRBV2,TRBJ1-2
TGTGCCAGCAGCCCAACAGGTATGAACACTGAAGCTTTCTTT,CASSPTGMNTEAFF,NA,NA,TRBV7-6,TRBJ1-1